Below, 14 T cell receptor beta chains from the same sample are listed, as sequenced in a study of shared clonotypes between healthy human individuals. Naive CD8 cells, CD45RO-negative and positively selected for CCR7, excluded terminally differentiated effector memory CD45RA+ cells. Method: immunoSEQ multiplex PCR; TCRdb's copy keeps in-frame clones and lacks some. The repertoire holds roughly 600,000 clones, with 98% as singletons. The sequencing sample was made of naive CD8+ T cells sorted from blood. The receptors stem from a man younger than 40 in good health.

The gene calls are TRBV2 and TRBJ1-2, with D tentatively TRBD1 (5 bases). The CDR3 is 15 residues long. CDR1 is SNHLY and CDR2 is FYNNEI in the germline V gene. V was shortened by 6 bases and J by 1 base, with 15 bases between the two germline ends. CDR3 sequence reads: CASRARGLDNYGYTF. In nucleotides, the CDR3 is TGTGCCAGCAGGGCAAGGGGCCTCGATAACTATGGCTACACCTTC.

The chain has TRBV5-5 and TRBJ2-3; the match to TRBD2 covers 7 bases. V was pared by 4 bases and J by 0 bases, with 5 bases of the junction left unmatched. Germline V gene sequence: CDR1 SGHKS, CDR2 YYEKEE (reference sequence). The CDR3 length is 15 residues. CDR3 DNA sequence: TGTGCCAGCAGCGCCGGGACTATCAGCACAGATACGCAGTATTTT. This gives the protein CASSAGTISTDTQYF.

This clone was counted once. Written as DNA, the CDR3 is TGTGCCAGCAGCTTGGAGGGTGGACAGGGCCAAGAGACCCAGTACTTC. Amino acid sequence: CASSLEGGQGQETQYF. V is TRBV5-5 and J is TRBJ2-5; 8 bases match TRBD1. V trimming: 0 bases; J trimming: 1 base; junction bases outside the gene matches: 5. Germline CDR1 and CDR2: SGHKS and YYEKEE (reference sequence). The CDR3 sequence is 16 residues long.

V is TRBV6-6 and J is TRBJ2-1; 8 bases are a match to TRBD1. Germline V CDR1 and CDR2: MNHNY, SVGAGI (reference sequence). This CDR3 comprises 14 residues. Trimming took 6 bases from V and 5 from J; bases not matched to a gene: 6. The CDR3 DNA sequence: TGTGCCAGCAGCCAGAGGACAGGGAACAATGAGCAGTTCTTC. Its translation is CASSQRTGNNEQFF.

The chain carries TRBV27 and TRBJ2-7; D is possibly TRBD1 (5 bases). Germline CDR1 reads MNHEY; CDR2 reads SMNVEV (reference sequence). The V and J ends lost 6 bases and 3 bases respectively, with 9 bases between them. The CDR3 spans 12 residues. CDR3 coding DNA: TGTGCCAGCAGGGACACGGTCTACGAGCAGTACTTC. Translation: CASRDTVYEQYF.

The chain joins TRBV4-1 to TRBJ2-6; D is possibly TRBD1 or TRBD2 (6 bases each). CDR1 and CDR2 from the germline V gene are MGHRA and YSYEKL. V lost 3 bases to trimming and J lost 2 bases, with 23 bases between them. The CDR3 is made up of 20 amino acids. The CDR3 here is CASSQEGQGDISAGANVLTF. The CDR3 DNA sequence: TGCGCCAGCAGCCAGGAGGGACAAGGGGATATATCGGCTGGGGCCAACGTCCTGACTTTC.

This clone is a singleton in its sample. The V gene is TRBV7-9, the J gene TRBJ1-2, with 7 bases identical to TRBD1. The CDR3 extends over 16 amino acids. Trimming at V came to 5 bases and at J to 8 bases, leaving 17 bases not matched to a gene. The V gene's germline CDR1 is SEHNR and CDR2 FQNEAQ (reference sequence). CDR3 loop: CASSANPGQPVGGYTF. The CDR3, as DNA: TGTGCCAGCAGCGCAAATCCGGGACAGCCAGTAGGAGGCTACACCTTC. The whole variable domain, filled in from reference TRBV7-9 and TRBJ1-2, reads DTGVSQNPRHKITKRGQNVTFRCDPISEHNRLYWYRQTLGQGPEFLTYFQNEAQLEKSRLLSDRFSAERPKGSFSTLEIQRTEQGDSAMYLCASSANPGQPVGGYTFGSGTRLTVV.

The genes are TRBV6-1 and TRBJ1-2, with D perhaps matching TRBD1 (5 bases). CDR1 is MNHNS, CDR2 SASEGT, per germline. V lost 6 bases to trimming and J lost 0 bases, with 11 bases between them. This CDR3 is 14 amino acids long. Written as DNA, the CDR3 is TGTGCCAGCAGGCTAGACAGCCCTAACTATGGCTACACCTTC. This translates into CASRLDSPNYGYTF.

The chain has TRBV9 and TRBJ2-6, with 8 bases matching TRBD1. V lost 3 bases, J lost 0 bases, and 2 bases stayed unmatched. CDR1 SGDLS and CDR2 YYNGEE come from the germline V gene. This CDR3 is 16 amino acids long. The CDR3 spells CASSGQGTSGANVLTF. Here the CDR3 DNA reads TGTGCCAGCAGCGGACAGGGGACCTCTGGGGCCAACGTCCTGACTTTC.

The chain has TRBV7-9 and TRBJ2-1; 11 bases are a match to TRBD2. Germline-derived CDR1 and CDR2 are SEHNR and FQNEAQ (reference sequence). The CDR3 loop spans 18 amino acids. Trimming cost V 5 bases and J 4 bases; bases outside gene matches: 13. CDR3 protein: CASSQGTSGGARYNEQFF. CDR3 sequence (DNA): TGTGCCAGCAGCCAAGGGACTAGCGGAGGGGCGCGGTACAATGAGCAGTTCTTC.

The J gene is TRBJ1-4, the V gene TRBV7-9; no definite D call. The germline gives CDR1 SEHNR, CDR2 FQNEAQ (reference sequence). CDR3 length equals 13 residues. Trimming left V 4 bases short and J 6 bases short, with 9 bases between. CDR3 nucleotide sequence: TGTGCCAGCAGCTACCCAGATCATGAAAAACTGTTTTTT. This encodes CASSYPDHEKLFF.

The CDR3 bases are TGTGCCAGCAGCATCCGACAGGGACCCTACGAGCAGTACTTC. Its protein is CASSIRQGPYEQYF. V is TRBV21-1 and J is TRBJ2-7; TRBD1, the table's D call, was not compared with the DNA. TRBV21-1 is given as a pseudogene. This CDR3 comprises 14 residues.

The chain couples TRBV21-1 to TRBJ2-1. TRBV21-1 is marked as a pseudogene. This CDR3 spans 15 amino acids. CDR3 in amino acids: CASSNRDPGRSGQFF. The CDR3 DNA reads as TGTGCCAGCAGCAATAGGGACCCGGGGCGGAGTGGGCAGTTCTTC.

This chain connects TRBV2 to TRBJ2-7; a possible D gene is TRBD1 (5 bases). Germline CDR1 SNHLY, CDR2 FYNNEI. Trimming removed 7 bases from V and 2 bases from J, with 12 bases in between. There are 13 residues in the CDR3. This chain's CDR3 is CASTQGPTYEQYF. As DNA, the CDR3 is TGTGCCAGCACTCAGGGTCCAACCTACGAGCAGTACTTC.